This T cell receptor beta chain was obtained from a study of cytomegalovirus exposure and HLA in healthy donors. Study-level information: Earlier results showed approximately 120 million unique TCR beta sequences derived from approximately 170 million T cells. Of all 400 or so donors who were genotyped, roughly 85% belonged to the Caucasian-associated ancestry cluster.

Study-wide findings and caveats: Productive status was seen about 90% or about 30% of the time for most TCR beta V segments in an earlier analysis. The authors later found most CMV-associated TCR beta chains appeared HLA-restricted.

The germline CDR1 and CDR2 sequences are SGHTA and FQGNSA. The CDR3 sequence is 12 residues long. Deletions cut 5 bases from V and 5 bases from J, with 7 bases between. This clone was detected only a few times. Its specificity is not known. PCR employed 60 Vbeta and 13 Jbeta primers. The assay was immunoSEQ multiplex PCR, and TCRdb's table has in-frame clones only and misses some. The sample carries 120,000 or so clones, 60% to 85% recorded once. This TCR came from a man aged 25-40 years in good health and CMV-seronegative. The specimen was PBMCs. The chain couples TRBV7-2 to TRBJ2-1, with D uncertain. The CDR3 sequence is CASSRLDNEQFF. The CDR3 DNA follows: TGTGCCAGCAGCCGTTTAGACAATGAGCAGTTCTTC.